This T cell receptor (beta chain) was captured in a study of cytomegalovirus exposure and HLA in healthy donors. About the study: The roughly 670 first-cohort repertoires shared a platform with the 100 to 150 validation repertoires, as reported in a later analysis.

V dropped 3 bases and J dropped 2 bases, with 7 bases sitting between them. CDR1 is LNHDA, CDR2 SQIVND, per germline (reference sequence). The CDR3 has 13 amino acids. Sequencing used immunoSEQ multiplex PCR; TCRdb keeps in-frame clones, though not all of them. Altogether about 120,000 clones are present, approximately 88% being singletons, with the ten largest covering around 6%. Remarks on this clone: Its antigen remains unknown.

General study points: Whilst most TCR sequences proved rare, a subset of public TCRs occurred across many donors. Cytomegalovirus association was listed for approximately 160 TCR beta chains. Published work reported that the classifier diagnosed cytomegalovirus status with high specificity and sensitivity.

The genes are TRBV19 and TRBJ1-2; D is undetermined. Source material: PBMCs. The source is a woman younger than 30 in good health and CMV-seropositive. The CDR3 loop is CASSITENYGYTF. The DNA for the CDR3 is TGTGCCAGTAGTATTACAGAGAACTATGGCTACACCTTC.